A single TCR beta chain is shown here with its context. What antigen it recognizes has not been identified. Per-base quality was not reported, and no clone a single base away is much larger than it. Sequencing of the TRB variable region was done with the immunoSEQ hsTCRB v3.0 assay at survey level resolution. A depth of about 40,000-50,000 T-cell genomes per sample was targeted for TRB sequencing. An Illumina MiSeq with a v3 150-cycle kit was used to sequence the pooled TRB libraries. Processing in the source paper ran as follows. Analysis of repertoires was carried out in R inside a reproducible Nextflow workflow spanning QC, data transformation and analysis. LymphoSeq2, an R package for exploring AIRR-Seq data, was used to implement custom analyses. Several samples yielding fewer than 5000 total TRB sequences were excluded, leaving about 190 analyzed HIV repertoires. Among the 170 to 200 retained HIV repertoires, more than 55 were collected before ART initiation and some 130 after ART initiation. Each repertoire was downsampled to 5000 TRB nucleotide sequences, and summary statistics were averaged across 100 downsampling iterations. Only TRB sequences with CDR3 regions of at least seven amino acids were retained for analysis. Diversity was measured with a Shannon entropy-derived clonality score and the Gini coefficient. In the repertoire networks, any two of the top 5000 CDR3 amino acid sequences were linked whenever the two sequences differed by an edit distance of one. For TRB CDR3 amino acid sequences, GLIPH2 was used to predict antigen specificity groups and MHC restriction. Known CMV, EBV, HIV or tissue antigen associations were flagged by matching CDR3 amino acid sequences against VDJdb and McPAS-TCR. Pre-ART, post-ART and control groups were compared with Wilcoxon signed-rank tests and Holm-Bonferroni correction. TCRdb's version of the immuneACCESS table is confined to in-frame rearrangements and falls short of the full clone set. An unresolved V gene accounts for under half of the shortfall where checked; the remainder is of unknown origin. The DNA was the basis for D and trimming; V, J and clone size are from that table. This sample gives about 14,000 clones in total; approximately 80% of them show up just once. The leading ten clones occupy 6.5% to 7.5% of the sample.

The junction carries 9 bases between V and J, which are trimmed by 0 bases and 2 bases respectively. The germline V gene specifies SGHRS as CDR1 and YFSETQ as CDR2. Taken from cysteine to phenylalanine, the CDR3 has 14 residues. CDR3 DNA only is kept here, 42 bases in frame from base 1. This entry belongs to a study of long-term antiretroviral therapy in people with HIV (dated by TCRdb to between 2021 and 2024). Regarding the research as a whole: The earliest samples were collected roughly a decade before the 2015 WHO recommendation for immediate ART, at a time when ART was usually postponed until CD4 counts fell. Whether ART initiation and durable HIV suppression were associated with changes in peripheral blood TRB repertoire composition and diversity was tested in a retrospective serial study. A total of 150 to 200 cryopreserved PBMC samples came from around 30 adults with confirmed HIV infection and were collected serially over a mean of roughly six years (range 1-12). About 40% of the roughly 30 participants with HIV were female. Test extractions of a monoclonal T-cell line alongside 30 to 35 polyclonal samples showed no cross-contamination during QIAcube processing.

Inclusion was restricted to participants for whom at least one PBMC sample before ART initiation and at least two post-ART samples were available. Every participant with HIV received treatment in the United States of America. Before DNA extraction, cryopreserved samples of about 0.95-10 million PBMC were thawed and washed. At the time of the earliest PBMC sample for each participant with HIV, ages ranged from 23 to 54 years. PBMC samples from each participant spanned 1-4 timepoints before ART initiation and 2-8 timepoints after ART initiation, with a median of 7 samples. For every participant, serial HIV viral load, CD4+ T-cell count, ART history and demographic data were obtained. Genomic DNA was extracted from unsorted PBMC with a Qiagen kit on a QIAcube, processed in batches of 12 samples. Overall study outcomes, separate from this receptor: No data were available on ART adherence, viral resistance or therapy changes, limiting inferences about post-ART repertoire changes. Unsorted PBMC were profiled instead of sorted CD4+ and CD8+ T cells because pre-ART samples had limited cell numbers. ART initiation was associated with a significant increase in TRB diversity, but diversity stayed significantly below transplant donor controls even after long-term ART. Expanded TRB clones identified before ART initiation dominated the repertoire across all time points, though the dominance fluctuated and decreased in many PLHIV after ART. The samples span the years 2004 to 2017, and the ART regimens used at that time may not be as effective as current regimens. CDR3 length ranges in HIV repertoires were narrower than in controls, and network structure suggested an antigen-experienced repertoire with only a slight naive shift after ART. Owing to limited PBMC availability, only the TCR beta chain was sequenced, without alpha chain pairing.

Source: unsorted PBMCs, taken 0.4 years after starting antiretroviral therapy. This receptor was obtained from a young man with HIV. The sequence links TRBV5-1 to TRBJ2-7; too little of a D gene remains to name it. The nucleotides are TGCGCCAGCAGCTTGGGGCCAGTCGCCTACGAGCAGTACTTC. This yields the protein CASSLGPVAYEQYF.